The clone carrying this T cell receptor beta chain was seen many times. Its antigen remains unidentified. CDR1 is SGHKS, CDR2 YYEKEE, per germline (reference sequence). V was clipped by 0 bases and J by 2 bases; unmatched bases: 1. This CDR3 is built from 15 residues. The sample is drawn from a study of CD8 T cells in ankylosing spondylitis. Study-wide results and limits: A motif of several highly homologous TCR beta variants was seen as apparently characteristic of ankylosing spondylitis blood.

TCRdb reprocessed the 5' RACE reads via MiXCR and lists one record per CDR3 protein. The sample holds around 890,000 distinct CDR3 sequences, 12% seen once. This sequence joins TRBV5-5 and TRBJ1-2, with 10 bases aligning to TRBD1. Input material: blood, either unsorted or a sorted T cell fraction (not recorded which). The clonotype originates from a male donor with ankylosing spondylitis. The CDR3 DNA follows: TGTGCCAGCAGCTTGGAGGGACAGGGGAACTATGGCTACACCTTC. The encoded protein is CASSLEGQGNYGYTF.